These T cell receptor beta chains were read from a single sample in a study of blood T cell repertoires in COVID-19. Here immunoSEQ multiplex PCR was the method, and the copy in TCRdb shows in-frame clones only, minus some. The data show approximately 96,000 clones, over 85% seen once. Sequencing was performed on peripheral blood. All receptors come from a human donor with COVID-19, enrolled during active disease. The donor label of this sample is uncertain. Both conserved end residues are part of each CDR3. Each record gives: clone size, D gene, J gene, V gene, CDR3 DNA, CDR3 protein. The D gene is left open where the match is weak. Only some rows state a clone size, as once, few, many or a class for expanded clones.

size: NA; D: NA; J: TRBJ1-4; V: TRBV4-1; DNA: TGCGCCAGCAGCCAAGATCAGACAGGAACTGAAAAACTGTTTTTT; CDR3: CASSQDQTGTEKLFF
size: once; D: TRBD2; J: TRBJ2-5; V: TRBV7-2; DNA: TGTGCCAGCAGCGAAACTAGCGGGGGGGCCGGAAAGACCCAGTACTTC; CDR3: CASSETSGGAGKTQYF
size: NA; D: TRBD2; J: TRBJ2-5; V: TRBV7-9; DNA: TGTGCCAGCAGCCCTCCTAGCGGGGGGGCGGGTGAGACCCAGTACTTC; CDR3: CASSPPSGGAGETQYF
size: NA; D: TRBD1; J: TRBJ2-1; V: TRBV7-8; DNA: TGTGCCAGCAGCACGGACAGGGCGTCCTACAATGAGCAGTTCTTC; CDR3: CASSTDRASYNEQFF
size: few; D: TRBD1; J: TRBJ1-1; V: TRBV9; DNA: TGTGCCAGCAGCGTAAGGGGGACAGGGCCCACTGAAGCTTTCTTT; CDR3: CASSVRGTGPTEAFF
size: NA; D: TRBD1; J: TRBJ2-7; V: TRBV6-5; DNA: TGTGCCAGCGGGAGGACAGGGGGACACGAGCAGTACTTC; CDR3: CASGRTGGHEQYF
size: NA; D: NA; J: TRBJ1-1; V: TRBV30; DNA: TGTGCCTGGAACTTCGAGACTGAAGCTTTCTTT; CDR3: CAWNFETEAFF
size: NA; D: NA; J: TRBJ2-1; V: TRBV14; DNA: TGTGCCAGCAGCCAGCCCTCGGCTAGCGATATCAACAATGAGCAGTTCTTC; CDR3: CASSQPSASDINNEQFF
size: NA; D: NA; J: TRBJ2-3; V: TRBV19; DNA: TGTGCCACCTCAACTAGCTTTAACACAGATACGCAGTATTTT; CDR3: CATSTSFNTDTQYF
size: NA; D: TRBD1; J: TRBJ1-5; V: TRBV19; DNA: TGTGCCAGTAGTGGTGGGACAGGGGGCGGTCAGCCCCAGCATTTT; CDR3: CASSGGTGGGQPQHF
size: NA; D: NA; J: TRBJ1-4; V: TRBV21-1; DNA: TGTGCCAAAAAAGAAGGGAGGGAGAAAGAAAAACTGTTTTTT; CDR3: CAKKEGREKEKLFF
size: NA; D: TRBD2; J: TRBJ2-7; V: TRBV28; DNA: TGTGCCAGCCCCCCCCGACTAGCGGGAGGGGGCGAGCAGTACTTC; CDR3: CASPPRLAGGGEQYF